One T cell receptor beta chain is described in this entry. Seattle participants joined during active infection and were tracked over time. The data stem from a study of blood T cell repertoires in COVID-19. Germline V gene data show CDR1 as LGHDT and CDR2 as YNNKEL (reference sequence). The CDR3 has 14 amino acids. With 5 bases clipped from V and 6 bases from J, the junction kept 9 bases outside the gene matches. Generated by immunoSEQ multiplex PCR, the TCRdb table keeps only in-frame clones and is missing some. The sample includes some 180,000 clones, roughly 88% of them seen just once. Material: peripheral blood. J is TRBJ2-7 and V is TRBV3-1 (or the pseudogene TRBV3-2); 8 nucleotides align to TRBD1. The receptor's source is a young man with COVID-19, enrolled during active disease. The CDR3 DNA follows: TGTGCCAGCAGCAAACGGGACAGGCCCTCCGAGCAGTACTTC. This translates into CASSKRDRPSEQYF.